This T cell receptor (beta chain) was sequenced for a study of blood T cell repertoires in COVID-19. V was clipped by 3 bases and J by 5 bases; unmatched bases: 11. The CDR3 consists of 17 residues. CDR1 is MGHRA, CDR2 YSYEKL, per germline. This clone was picked up one time. The repertoire was sequenced with immunoSEQ multiplex PCR; TCRdb's copy has only in-frame clones and lacks some. The sample has fewer than 250,000 clones; around 84% are singletons. The chain has TRBV4-1 and TRBJ2-1, with 9 bases lining up with TRBD1. Material: peripheral blood. The sequence was collected from a human donor in a cohort sampled during active COVID-19. The CDR3 nucleotides read TGCGCCAGCAGCCACCCCTGGGGACAGGGTGGAGACAATGAGCAGTTCTTC. It is translated as CASSHPWGQGGDNEQFF.